This TCR beta chain comes out of a study of T-cell memory formation after mild COVID-19. Using its own MiXCR run on the 5' RACE reads, TCRdb lists one record per CDR3 protein. This sample has about 150,000 distinct CDR3 sequences, with about 19% found just once. After removal of 6 bases from V and 5 bases from J, the junction contained 9 bases not matched to a gene. CDR1 and CDR2 from the germline V gene are SGHTS and YDEGEE. This CDR3 region has 14 residues. The source material was PBMCs or a T cell subset sorted from them (not recorded which). The TCR sequence derives from an adult woman who had mild COVID-19 (a few samples of this study predate the infection). Cell type and time point are not known. V and J are TRBV5-8 and TRBJ2-3; 7 bases fit TRBD1. This CDR3 is CASTPGQTLDTQYF. In nucleotides, the CDR3 is TGTGCCAGCACCCCGGGACAGACATTAGATACGCAGTATTTT. Based on the CDR3 plus reference TRBV5-8 and TRBJ2-3, the full variable domain is EAGVTQSPTHLIKTRGQQATLRCSPISGHTSVYWYQQALGLGLQFLLWYDEGEERNRGNFPPRFSGRQFPNYSSELNVNALELEDSALYLCASTPGQTLDTQYFGPGTRLTVL.